These 15 T cell receptor beta chains were sequenced from one sample in a study of beta chain features in type 1 diabetes. Study observations and caveats: Moderately but significantly shorter TCRB CDR3s were found in Type 1 diabetes patients in all four CD4+ subsets.

These receptors' targets are unknown. Since all of the isolated RNA was reverse transcribed, expressed TCRB transcripts were what got sequenced. Repertoires were generated with immunoSEQ multiplex PCR, while TCRdb's copy carries only in-frame clones and drops some. The sample consists of more than 300,000 clones, around 10% of them appearing once. The sequenced sample was central memory CD4+ T cells from blood. The source of these receptors is a man aged 25-40 years with type 1 diabetes.

In regard to this clone: Being one base from a much bigger clone, this may be a read error. Other nucleotide sequences in the sample specify the same CDR3. The chain is built from TRBV28 and TRBJ2-3; D is ambiguous. Trimming left V 8 bases short and J 3 bases short, with 6 bases between. This CDR3 comprises 11 residues. CDR1 and CDR2 (germline): MDHEN, SYDVKM. In DNA form, the CDR3 reads TGTGCCAGCCGGAAAACAGATACGCAGTATTTT. Its translation: CASRKTDTQYF. The whole variable domain, filled in from reference TRBV28 and TRBJ2-3, reads DVKVTQSSRYLVKRTGEKVFLECVQDMDHENMFWYRQDPGLGLRLIYFSYDVKMKEKGDIPEGYSVSREKKERFSLILESASTNQTSMYLCASRKTDTQYFGPGTRLTVL.

This clone has only one observation. V and J are TRBV28 and TRBJ1-3, with D maybe TRBD1 (5 bases). V dropped 3 bases and J dropped 0 bases, with 9 bases sitting between them. The CDR3 extends over 15 amino acids. Germline V gene lookup returns CDR1 MDHEN and CDR2 SYDVKM. CDR3 DNA sequence: TGTGCCAGCAGTTTGCAGGGTAGCTCTGGAAACACCATATATTTT. As protein: CASSLQGSSGNTIYF.

About this clone: A clone one base away is much larger, so this may be a read error. The sample holds other DNA sequences that translate to the same CDR3. The chain couples TRBV11-3 to TRBJ2-1; D may be TRBD1 (5 bases). In germline, CDR1 is SGHNT, CDR2 YENEEA. CDR3 size: 13 residues. Trimming removed 1 base from V and 5 bases from J, with 6 bases in between. CDR3 sequence reads: CASSLGQNNEQFF. In nucleotides, the CDR3 is TGTGCCAGCAGCTTAGGACAGAACAATGAGCAGTTCTTC.

The chain uses TRBV6-1 and TRBJ2-6, with TRBD2 matching over 7 bases. The V gene end was trimmed by 1 base and the J gene end by 2 bases; junction bases not matched to a gene: 8. Germline-derived CDR1 and CDR2 are MNHNS and SASEGT. The CDR3 has 18 residues. CDR3 residues: CASSEDGRVLAGANVLTF. DNA of the CDR3: TGTGCCAGCAGTGAAGATGGGAGGGTTCTGGCTGGGGCCAACGTCCTGACTTTC.

The rearrangement links TRBV7-6 to TRBJ2-7, with D unresolved. Germline V gene data show CDR1 as SGHVS and CDR2 as FNYEAQ. The CDR3 runs to 15 residues. Trimming stripped 5 bases from V and 1 base from J, with 15 bases between. DNA of the CDR3: TGTGCCAGCAGCCTGGCGGCTACTCTATCCTACGAGCAGTACTTC. Translating gives CASSLAATLSYEQYF.

J is TRBJ2-7 and V is TRBV5-4; D remains unclear. With 2 bases removed from V and 6 bases from J, the gap between germline ends came to 15 bases. From germline, CDR1 is SGHNT and CDR2 YYREEE (reference sequence). The CDR3 spans 14 residues. The CDR3 DNA reads as TGTGCCAGCAGCTTCGGTGGCGTCAGGTCCGAGCAGTACTTC. It encodes CASSFGGVRSEQYF.

The V and J genes are TRBV4-2 and TRBJ2-1, with 7 nucleotides matching TRBD1. The V and J ends lost 4 bases and 8 bases, in that order; junction bases with no gene match: 2. The germline CDR1 and CDR2 sequences are LGHNA and YNFKEQ. The CDR3 is made up of 12 amino acids. The CDR3: CASSRQGYEQFF. The CDR3 DNA sequence: TGTGCCAGCAGCCGACAGGGCTATGAGCAGTTCTTC.

In its sample, this clone was seen a few times. The chain links TRBV9 to TRBJ2-1; D unclear. Trimming cost V 2 bases and J 5 bases, with 14 bases left between them. The germline gives CDR1 SGDLS, CDR2 YYNGEE. CDR3 size: 15 residues. Here the CDR3 DNA reads TGTGCCAGCAGCGTGATCCCCCGCGCAGACAATGAGCAGTTCTTC. Its protein is CASSVIPRADNEQFF.

This sequence joins TRBV20-1 and TRBJ2-5, with no clear D. Germline V gene data show CDR1 as DFQATT and CDR2 as SNEGSKA (reference sequence). V dropped 6 bases and J dropped 4 bases, with 9 bases sitting between them. The CDR3 has 11 residues. The CDR3 DNA is TGCAGTGCCACCATCCGAGAGACCCAGTACTTC. It encodes CSATIRETQYF.

The chain carries TRBV7-8 and TRBJ2-1; a weak D match, TRBD2 (6 bases). V gave up 1 base and J gave up 8 bases, with 15 bases separating them. CDR1 and CDR2 (germline): SGHVS, FQNEAQ. This CDR3 has 15 amino acids. CDR3 residues: CASSLVREMTYEQFF. The CDR3 bases are TGTGCCAGCAGCTTAGTTCGGGAGATGACTTATGAGCAGTTCTTC.

This clone has more than one count but fewer than ten. The V call is TRBV18, the J call TRBJ1-5; no clear D gene. The germline V gene encodes CDR1 KGHSH and CDR2 LQKENI. The CDR3 is 16 amino acids. V was shortened by 0 bases and J by 0 bases, with 9 bases between the two germline ends. CDR3 residues: CASSPPNSHSNQPQHF. CDR3 sequence (DNA): TGTGCCAGCTCACCACCTAACTCGCATAGCAATCAGCCCCAGCATTTT.

Only a few counts were recorded for this clone. V usage is TRBV2 and J usage is TRBJ2-7; 9 positions agree with TRBD1. V lost 4 bases to trimming and J lost 4 bases; unmatched junction nucleotides: 5. The CDR3 runs to 14 residues. Germline values: CDR1 SNHLY, CDR2 FYNNEI. CDR3 protein: CASSGQGGSYEQYF. The CDR3 DNA reads as TGTGCCAGCAGTGGACAGGGGGGTAGTTACGAGCAGTACTTC. The full variable domain, in which reference TRBV2 and TRBJ2-7 provide the parts outside the CDR3, is EPEVTQTPSHQVTQMGQEVILRCVPISNHLYFYWYRQILGQKVEFLVSFYNNEISEKSEIFDDQFSVERPDGSNFTLKIRSTKLEDSAMYFCASSGQGGSYEQYFGPGTRLTVT.

This chain connects TRBV6-6 to TRBJ2-5, with TRBD2 identical over 11 bases. The CDR3 length is 15 residues. Trimming took 6 bases from V and 5 from J; bases not matched to a gene: 8. Germline-derived CDR1 and CDR2 are MNHNY and SVGAGI (reference sequence). CDR3 amino acids: CASSFSGRAGETQYF. The CDR3 DNA sequence: TGTGCCAGCAGCTTTAGCGGGAGGGCCGGTGAGACCCAGTACTTC.

V gene TRBV11-3 combines with J gene TRBJ2-7; D unresolved. V was cut by 1 base and J by 0 bases, with 10 bases left in between. This CDR3 has 15 residues. Per germline, CDR1 SGHNT and CDR2 YENEEA. The CDR3 sequence: CASSLGPGGSYEQYF. CDR3 sequence (DNA): TGTGCCAGCAGCTTAGGGCCCGGCGGCTCCTACGAGCAGTACTTC.

About this clone itself: Other DNA variants within this sample encode the same CDR3. The chain employs TRBV2 and TRBJ1-5; a possible D gene is TRBD1 (5 bases). This CDR3 is 19 amino acids long. V was shortened by 6 bases and J by 2 bases, with 26 bases between the two germline ends. CDR1 is SNHLY, CDR2 FYNNEI, per germline. This CDR3 is CASRASRQGTLTRNQPQHF. CDR3 bases: TGTGCCAGCAGGGCCTCCAGGCAGGGTACGCTGACGCGCAATCAGCCCCAGCATTTT.